Shown below are 3 T cell receptor beta chains from a single sample sequenced in a study of T cell responses to AZD1222 COVID-19 vaccine. The method was immunoSEQ multiplex PCR; TCRdb's version includes in-frame clones alone and lacks a portion of them. The sample holds 150,000 to 180,000 clones; approximately 87% are singletons and the top ten take about 5%. The starting material was peripheral blood, obtained on day 0 of MenACWY control vaccination. All receptors derive from an adult in good health.

The gene calls are TRBV28 and TRBJ2-3, with 8 bases identical to TRBD1. Germline V gene lookup returns CDR1 MDHEN and CDR2 SYDVKM. The CDR3 is 16 amino acids. V shed 4 bases, J shed 8 bases, and the junction held 14 bases outside the gene matches. For the CDR3, the DNA is TGTGCCAGCAGTTGGAGCCAAGCAGGGGGCCCGGGTACGCAGTATTTT. Protein product: CASSWSQAGGPGTQYF.

This clone was seen only a few times. The chain couples TRBV5-4 to TRBJ1-6; a weak D match, TRBD1 (5 bases). Germline CDR1 and CDR2: SGHNT and YYREEE (reference sequence). The CDR3 sequence is 13 residues long. V shed 4 bases and J shed 10 bases, with 12 bases lying between them. Written as DNA, the CDR3 is TGTGCCAGCAGCCCTACCGGGGACTCACCCCTCCACTTT. Its protein is CASSPTGDSPLHF.

This clone has more than one count but fewer than ten. V is TRBV13 and J is TRBJ2-1; 12 nucleotides line up with TRBD2. With V trimmed by 2 bases and J by 0 bases, 11 bases remained unmatched. Germline V gene sequence: CDR1 PRHDT, CDR2 FYEKMQ (reference sequence). This CDR3 is 20 amino acids long. DNA of the CDR3: TGTGCCAGCAGCTTATACACCCGGACTAGCGGGAAGAGCTCCTACAATGAGCAGTTCTTC. Protein: CASSLYTRTSGKSSYNEQFF.